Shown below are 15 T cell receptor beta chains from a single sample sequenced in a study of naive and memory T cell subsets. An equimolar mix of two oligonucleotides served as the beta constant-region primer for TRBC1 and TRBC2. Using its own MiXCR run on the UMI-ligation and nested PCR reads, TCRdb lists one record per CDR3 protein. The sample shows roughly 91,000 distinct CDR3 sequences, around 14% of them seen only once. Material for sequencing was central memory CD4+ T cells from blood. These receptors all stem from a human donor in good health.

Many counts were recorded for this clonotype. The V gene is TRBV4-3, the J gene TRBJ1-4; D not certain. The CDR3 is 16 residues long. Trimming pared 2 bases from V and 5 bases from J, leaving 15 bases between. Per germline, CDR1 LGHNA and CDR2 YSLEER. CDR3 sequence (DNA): TGCGCCAGCAGCCAATCTACACGTCCCCGGAATGAAAAACTGTTTTTT. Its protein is CASSQSTRPRNEKLFF.

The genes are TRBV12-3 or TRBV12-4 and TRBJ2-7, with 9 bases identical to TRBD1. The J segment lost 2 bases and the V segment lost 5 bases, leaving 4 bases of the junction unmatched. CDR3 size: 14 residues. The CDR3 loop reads CASSRGTGPYEQYF. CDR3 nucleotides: TGTGCCAGCAGTCGGGGGACAGGGCCCTACGAGCAGTACTTC.

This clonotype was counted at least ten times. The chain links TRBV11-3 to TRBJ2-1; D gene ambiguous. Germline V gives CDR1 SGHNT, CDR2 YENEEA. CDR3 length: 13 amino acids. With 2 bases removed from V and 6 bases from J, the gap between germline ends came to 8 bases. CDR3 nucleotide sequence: TGTGCCAGCAGCTTATCGAGCCTCAATGAGCAGTTCTTC. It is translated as CASSLSSLNEQFF. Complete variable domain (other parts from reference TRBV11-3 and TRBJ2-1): EAGVVQSPRYKIIEKKQPVAFWCNPISGHNTLYWYLQNLGQGPELLIRYENEEAVDDSQLPKDRFSAERLKGVDSTLKIQPAELGDSAVYLCASSLSSLNEQFFGPGTRLTVL.

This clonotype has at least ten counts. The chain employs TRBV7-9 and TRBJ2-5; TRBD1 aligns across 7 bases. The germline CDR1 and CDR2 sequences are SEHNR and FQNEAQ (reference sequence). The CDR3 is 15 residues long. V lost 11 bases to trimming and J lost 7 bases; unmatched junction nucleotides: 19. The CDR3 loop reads CAGASTGLAARTQYF. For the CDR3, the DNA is TGTGCCGGCGCTTCGACAGGGTTGGCAGCAAGGACCCAGTACTTC.

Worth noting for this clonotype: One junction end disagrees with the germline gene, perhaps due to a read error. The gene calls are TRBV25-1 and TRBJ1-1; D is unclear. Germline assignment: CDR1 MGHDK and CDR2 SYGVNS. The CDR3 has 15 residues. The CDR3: CASSELSGGHTEASF. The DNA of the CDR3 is TGTGCCAGCAGTGAATTATCCGGCGGGCACACTGAAGCTTCCTTT.

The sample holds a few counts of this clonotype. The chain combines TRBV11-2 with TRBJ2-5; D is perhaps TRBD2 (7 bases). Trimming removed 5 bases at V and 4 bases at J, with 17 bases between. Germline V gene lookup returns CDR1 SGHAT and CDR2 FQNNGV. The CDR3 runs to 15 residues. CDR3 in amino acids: CASSQVGGGAETQYF. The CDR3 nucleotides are TGTGCCAGCAGCCAAGTCGGAGGGGGGGCAGAGACCCAGTACTTC. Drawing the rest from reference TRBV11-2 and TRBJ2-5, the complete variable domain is EAGVAQSPRYKIIEKRQSVAFWCNPISGHATLYWYQQILGQGPKLLIQFQNNGVVDDSQLPKDRFSAERLKGVDSTLKIQPAKLEDSAVYLCASSQVGGGAETQYFGPGTRLLVL.

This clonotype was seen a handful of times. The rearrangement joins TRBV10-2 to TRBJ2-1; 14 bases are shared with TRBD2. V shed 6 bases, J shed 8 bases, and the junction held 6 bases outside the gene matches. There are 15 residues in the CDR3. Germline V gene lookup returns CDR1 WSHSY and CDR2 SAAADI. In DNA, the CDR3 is TGCGCCAGCAGGGAGGGACTAGCGGGAGTTTATGAGCAGTTCTTC. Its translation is CASREGLAGVYEQFF.

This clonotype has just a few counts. In DNA, the CDR3 is TGTGCCAGCAGTGACGTCCGGGCAACTAATGAAAAACTGTTTTTT. Amino acids: CASSDVRATNEKLFF. V is TRBV6-1 and J is TRBJ1-4; D remains unclear. Germline V gives CDR1 MNHNS, CDR2 SASEGT. CDR3 size: 15 residues. V dropped 3 bases and J dropped 0 bases, with 8 bases sitting between them.

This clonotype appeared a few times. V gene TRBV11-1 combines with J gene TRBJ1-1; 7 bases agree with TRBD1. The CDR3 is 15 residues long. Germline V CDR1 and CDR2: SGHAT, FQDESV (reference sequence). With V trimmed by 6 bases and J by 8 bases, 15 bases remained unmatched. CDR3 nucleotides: TGTGCCAGCAGATTCTCTGGGACAGACAGGGCAGAAGCTTTCTTT. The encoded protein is CASRFSGTDRAEAFF.

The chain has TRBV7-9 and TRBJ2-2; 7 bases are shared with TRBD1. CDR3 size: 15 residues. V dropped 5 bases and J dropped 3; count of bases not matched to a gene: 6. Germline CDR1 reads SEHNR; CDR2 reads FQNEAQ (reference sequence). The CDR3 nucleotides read TGTGCCAGCAGCCCGGGACAGAAGGACACCGGGGAGCTGTTTTTT. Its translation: CASSPGQKDTGELFF.

CDR3 region: CAVVAHRNTGELFF. The CDR3 DNA sequence: TGTGCCGTGGTTGCTCACCGGAACACCGGGGAGCTGTTTTTT. V is TRBV28 and J is TRBJ2-2; no definite D call. This CDR3 has 14 residues. Germline assignment: CDR1 MDHEN and CDR2 SYDVKM. Trimming pared 11 bases from V and 1 base from J, leaving 14 bases between.

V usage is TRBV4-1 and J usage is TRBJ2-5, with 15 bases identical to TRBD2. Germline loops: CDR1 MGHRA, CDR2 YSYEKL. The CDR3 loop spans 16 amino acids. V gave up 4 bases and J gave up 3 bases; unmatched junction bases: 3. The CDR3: CASSLRTSGREETQYF. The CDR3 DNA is TGCGCCAGCAGCCTAAGGACTAGCGGGAGGGAAGAGACCCAGTACTTC.

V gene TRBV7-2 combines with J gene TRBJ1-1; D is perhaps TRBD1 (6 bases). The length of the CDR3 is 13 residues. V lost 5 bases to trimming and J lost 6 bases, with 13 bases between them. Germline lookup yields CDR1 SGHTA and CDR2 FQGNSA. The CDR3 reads CASSGRRGAEAFF. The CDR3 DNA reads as TGTGCCAGCAGCGGTAGAAGGGGGGCTGAAGCTTTCTTT.

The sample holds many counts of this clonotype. CDR3 residues: CSASEEFSWETQYF. CDR3 bases: TGCAGTGCTAGCGAGGAGTTTAGCTGGGAGACCCAGTACTTC. J is TRBJ2-5 and V is TRBV20-1, with D hard to call. The V gene lost 3 bases and the J gene lost 5 bases, with 16 bases spanning the gap. Germline V gene data show CDR1 as DFQATT and CDR2 as SNEGSKA (reference sequence). The CDR3 loop spans 14 amino acids.

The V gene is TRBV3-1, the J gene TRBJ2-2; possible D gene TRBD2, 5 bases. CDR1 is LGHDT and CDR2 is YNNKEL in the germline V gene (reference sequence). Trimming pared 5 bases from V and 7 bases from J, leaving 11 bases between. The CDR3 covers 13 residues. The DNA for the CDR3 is TGTGCCAGCAGCTCGAGGGAAGGCGGGGAGCTGTTTTTT. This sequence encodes CASSSREGGELFF.